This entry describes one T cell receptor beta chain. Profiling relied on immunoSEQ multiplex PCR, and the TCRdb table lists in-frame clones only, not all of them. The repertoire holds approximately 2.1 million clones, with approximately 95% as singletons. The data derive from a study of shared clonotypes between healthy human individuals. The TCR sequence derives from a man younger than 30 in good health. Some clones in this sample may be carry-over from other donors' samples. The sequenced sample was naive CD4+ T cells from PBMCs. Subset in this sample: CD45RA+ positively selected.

This chain's CDR3 is CASSLILQVGNTIYF. In nucleotides, the CDR3 is TGTGCCAGCAGTTTAATCCTGCAGGTTGGAAACACCATATATTTT. The chain has TRBV28 and TRBJ1-3; D is unresolved. The germline V and J ends were trimmed by 2 bases and 3 bases, with 11 bases remaining between them. Germline CDR1 and CDR2: MDHEN and SYDVKM. The CDR3 has 15 residues.